This T cell receptor beta chain was recovered during a study of T cell responses to AZD1222 COVID-19 vaccine. Notes on the study in general: Dominant CD4 TCR responses targeted spike regions 160-218 and 743-854. Spike-specific TCR breadth and depth went up after people got two AZD1222 doses. In all cases, repertoires were sampled only after the peak T cell response.

Libraries were prepared by immunoSEQ multiplex PCR; TCRdb keeps only in-frame clonotypes and omits some of them. This table has around 200,000 clones, 85% to 95% appearing once. The CDR3 loop spans 15 amino acids. Germline loops: CDR1 SNHLY, CDR2 FYNNEI. V gave up 3 bases and J gave up 8 bases, with 19 bases separating them. Comments on this clone: The target antigen is unknown.

Sequenced material: peripheral blood, taken 28 days after the second AZD1222 dose. The J gene is TRBJ1-2, the V gene TRBV2, with D perhaps matching TRBD1 (5 bases). The sequence derives from an adult who received the AZD1222 COVID-19 vaccine. The CDR3 nucleotides are TGTGCCAGCAGTGATAACCCCTTGGACACCCTAGGCTACACCTTC. This gives the protein CASSDNPLDTLGYTF.